In this sample, the clone carrying this T cell receptor beta chain turned up many times. This sample stems from a study of Graves' ophthalmopathy and Graves' hyperthyroidism. TCR beta CDR3 regions were amplified from RNA transcripts. RT-PCR was first run with HTBI primers, then multiplex PCR in a second round. TCRdb fed the multiplex PCR reads into MiXCR, producing one record per CDR3 protein. The sample holds roughly 610,000 distinct CDR3 sequences, approximately 21% seen once. Germline lookup yields CDR1 MNHEY and CDR2 SVGAGI. This CDR3 comprises 15 residues. The V gene lost 0 bases and the J gene lost 2 bases, with 11 bases spanning the gap.

Sequenced material: peripheral blood. V gene TRBV6-5 combines with J gene TRBJ2-7; D uncertain. The receptor was derived from a woman aged 18-29 years with stable Graves' hyperthyroidism. Some clones in this sample may be carry-over from other donors' samples. The CDR3 coding sequence is TGTGCCAGCAGTTACTCGCACGGCGGAACCTACGAGCAGTACTTC. This sequence encodes CASSYSHGGTYEQYF.